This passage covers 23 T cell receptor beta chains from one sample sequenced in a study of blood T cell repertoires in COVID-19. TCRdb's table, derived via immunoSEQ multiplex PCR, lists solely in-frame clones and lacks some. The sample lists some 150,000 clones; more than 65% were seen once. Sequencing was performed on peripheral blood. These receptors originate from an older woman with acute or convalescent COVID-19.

DNA of the CDR3: TGTGCCAGCAGGGCCGGGACAGGGTGGTACGAGCAGTACTTC. Translated, it gives CASRAGTGWYEQYF. The V call is TRBV7-8, the J call TRBJ2-7; 9 bases line up with TRBD1. Germline trimming cut 6 bases from V and 4 bases from J; bases unmatched to any gene: 7. The germline CDR1 and CDR2 sequences are SGHVS and FQNEAQ. The length of the CDR3 is 14 residues. The complete variable domain, with remaining parts taken from reference TRBV7-8 and TRBJ2-7, reads GAGVSQSPRYKVAKRGQDVALRCDPISGHVSLFWYQQALGQGPEFLTYFQNEAQLDKSGLPSDRFFAERPEGSVSTLKIQRTQQEDSAVYLCASRAGTGWYEQYFGPGTRLTVT.

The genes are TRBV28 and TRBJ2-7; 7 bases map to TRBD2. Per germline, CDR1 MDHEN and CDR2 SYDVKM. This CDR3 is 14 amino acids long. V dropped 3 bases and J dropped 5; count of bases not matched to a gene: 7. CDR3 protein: CASSLGGSRDEQYF. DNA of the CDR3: TGTGCCAGCAGTTTGGGAGGGAGCCGAGACGAGCAGTACTTC.

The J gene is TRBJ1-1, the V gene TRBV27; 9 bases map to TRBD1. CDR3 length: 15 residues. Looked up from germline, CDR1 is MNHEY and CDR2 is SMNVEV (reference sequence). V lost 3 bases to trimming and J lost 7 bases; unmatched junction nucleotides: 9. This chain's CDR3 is CASSLTGGSYREAFF. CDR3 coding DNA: TGTGCCAGCAGTTTGACAGGGGGTTCGTACCGTGAAGCTTTCTTT.

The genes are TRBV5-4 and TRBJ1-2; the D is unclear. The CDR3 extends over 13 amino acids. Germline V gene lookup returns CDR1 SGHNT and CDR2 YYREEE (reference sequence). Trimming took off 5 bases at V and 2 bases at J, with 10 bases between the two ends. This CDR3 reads CASRVRENYGYTF. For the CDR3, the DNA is TGTGCCAGCAGGGTGAGGGAAAACTATGGCTACACCTTC. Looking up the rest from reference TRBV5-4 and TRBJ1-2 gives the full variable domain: ETGVTQSPTHLIKTRGQQVTLRCSSQSGHNTVSWYQQALGQGPQFIFQYYREEENGRGNFPPRFSGLQFPNYSSELNVNALELDDSALYLCASRVRENYGYTFGSGTRLTVV.

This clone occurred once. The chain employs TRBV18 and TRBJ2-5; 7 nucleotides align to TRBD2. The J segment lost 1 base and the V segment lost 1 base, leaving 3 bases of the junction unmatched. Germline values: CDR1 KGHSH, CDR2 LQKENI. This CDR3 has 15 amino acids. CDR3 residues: CASSPRVAGQETQYF. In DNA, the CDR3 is TGTGCCAGCTCACCACGAGTAGCGGGCCAAGAGACCCAGTACTTC.

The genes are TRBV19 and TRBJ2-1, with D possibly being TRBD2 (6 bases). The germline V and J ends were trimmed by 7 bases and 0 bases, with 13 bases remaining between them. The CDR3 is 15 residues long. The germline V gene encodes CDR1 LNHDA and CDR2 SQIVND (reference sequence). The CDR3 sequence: CASNTGGSSYNEQFF. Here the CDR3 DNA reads TGTGCCAGTAATACCGGGGGTAGCTCCTACAATGAGCAGTTCTTC. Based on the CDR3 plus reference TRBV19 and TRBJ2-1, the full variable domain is DGGITQSPKYLFRKEGQNVTLSCEQNLNHDAMYWYRQDPGQGLRLIYYSQIVNDFQKGDIAEGYSVSREKKESFPLTVTSAQKNPTAFYLCASNTGGSSYNEQFFGPGTRLTVL.

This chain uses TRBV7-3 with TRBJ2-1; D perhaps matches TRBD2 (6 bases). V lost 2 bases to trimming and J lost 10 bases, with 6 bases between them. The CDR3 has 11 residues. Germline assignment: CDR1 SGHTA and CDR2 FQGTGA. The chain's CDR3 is CASSLGGEQFF. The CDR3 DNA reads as TGTGCCAGCAGCTTAGGGGGGGAGCAGTTCTTC.

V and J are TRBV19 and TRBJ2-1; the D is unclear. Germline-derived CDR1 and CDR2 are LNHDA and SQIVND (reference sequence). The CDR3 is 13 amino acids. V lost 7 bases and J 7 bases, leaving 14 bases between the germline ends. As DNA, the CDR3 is TGTGCCAGTAATTCCCCCTCCGGGAATGAGCAGTTCTTC. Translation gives CASNSPSGNEQFF.

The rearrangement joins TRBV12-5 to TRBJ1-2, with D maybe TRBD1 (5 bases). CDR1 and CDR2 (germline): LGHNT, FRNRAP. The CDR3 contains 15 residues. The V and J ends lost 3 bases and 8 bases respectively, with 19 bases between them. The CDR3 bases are TGTGCTAGTGGTTTTCCTCACGCCCCCAAGGGGGGCTACACCTTC. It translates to CASGFPHAPKGGYTF.

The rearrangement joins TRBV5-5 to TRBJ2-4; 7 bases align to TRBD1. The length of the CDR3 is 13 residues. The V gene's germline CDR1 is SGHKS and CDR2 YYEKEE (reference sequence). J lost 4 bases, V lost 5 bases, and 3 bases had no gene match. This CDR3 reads CASSGQAKNIQYF. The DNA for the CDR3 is TGTGCCAGCAGTGGACAGGCTAAAAACATTCAGTACTTC.

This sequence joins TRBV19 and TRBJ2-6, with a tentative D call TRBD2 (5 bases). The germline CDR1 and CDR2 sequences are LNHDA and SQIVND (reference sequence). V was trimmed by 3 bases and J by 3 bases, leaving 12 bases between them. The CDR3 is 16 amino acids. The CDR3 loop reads CASSMAEGIGANVLTF. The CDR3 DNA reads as TGTGCCAGTAGTATGGCTGAGGGTATTGGGGCCAACGTCCTGACTTTC.

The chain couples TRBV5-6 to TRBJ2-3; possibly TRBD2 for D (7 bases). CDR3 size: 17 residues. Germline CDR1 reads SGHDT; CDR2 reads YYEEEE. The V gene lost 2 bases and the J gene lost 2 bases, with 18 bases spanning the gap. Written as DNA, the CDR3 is TGTGCCAGCAGCTTCGGTTATGCGGGGGCCTTCACAGATACGCAGTATTTT. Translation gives CASSFGYAGAFTDTQYF.

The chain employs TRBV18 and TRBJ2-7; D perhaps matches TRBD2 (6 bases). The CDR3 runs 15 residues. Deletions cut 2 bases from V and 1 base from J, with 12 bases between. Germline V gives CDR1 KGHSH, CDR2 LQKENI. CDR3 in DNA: TGTGCCAGCTCACCATCCGGGACTCTGTCCTACGAGCAGTACTTC. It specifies CASSPSGTLSYEQYF.

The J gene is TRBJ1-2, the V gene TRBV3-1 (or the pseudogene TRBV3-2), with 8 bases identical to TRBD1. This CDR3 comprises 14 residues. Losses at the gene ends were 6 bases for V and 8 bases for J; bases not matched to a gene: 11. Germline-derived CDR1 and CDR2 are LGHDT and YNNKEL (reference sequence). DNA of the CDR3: TGTGCCAGCAGACACAGGGGGGCCTCGTGGGGCTACACCTTC. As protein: CASRHRGASWGYTF.

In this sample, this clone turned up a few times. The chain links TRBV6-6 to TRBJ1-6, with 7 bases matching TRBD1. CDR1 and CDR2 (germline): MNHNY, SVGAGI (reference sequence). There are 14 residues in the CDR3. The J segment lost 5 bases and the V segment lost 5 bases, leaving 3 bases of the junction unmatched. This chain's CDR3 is CASSRTGDNSPLHF. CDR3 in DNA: TGTGCCAGCAGTCGGACAGGAGATAATTCACCCCTCCACTTT.

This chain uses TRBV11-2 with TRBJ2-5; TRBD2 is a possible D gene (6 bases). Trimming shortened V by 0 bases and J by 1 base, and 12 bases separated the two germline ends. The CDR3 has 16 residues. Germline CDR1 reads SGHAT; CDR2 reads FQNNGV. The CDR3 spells CASSLDAGQAQETQYF. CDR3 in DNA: TGTGCCAGCAGCTTAGATGCGGGGCAGGCCCAAGAGACCCAGTACTTC.

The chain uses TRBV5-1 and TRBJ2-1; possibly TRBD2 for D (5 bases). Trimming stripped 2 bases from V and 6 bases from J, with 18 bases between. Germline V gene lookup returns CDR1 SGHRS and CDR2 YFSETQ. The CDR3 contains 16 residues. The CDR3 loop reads CASSFMYVGAGNEQFF. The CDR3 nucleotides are TGCGCCAGCAGCTTTATGTACGTGGGAGCCGGCAATGAGCAGTTCTTC.

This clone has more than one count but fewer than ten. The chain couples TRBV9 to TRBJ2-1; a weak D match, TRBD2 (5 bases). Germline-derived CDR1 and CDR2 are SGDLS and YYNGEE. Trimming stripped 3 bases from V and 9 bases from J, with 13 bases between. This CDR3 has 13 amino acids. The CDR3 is CASSAVVEGEQFF. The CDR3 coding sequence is TGTGCCAGCAGCGCCGTGGTTGAGGGTGAGCAGTTCTTC.

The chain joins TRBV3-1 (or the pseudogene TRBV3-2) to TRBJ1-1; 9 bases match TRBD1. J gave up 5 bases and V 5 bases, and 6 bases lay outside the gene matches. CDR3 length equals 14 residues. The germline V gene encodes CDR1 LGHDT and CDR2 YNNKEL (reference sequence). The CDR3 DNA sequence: TGTGCCAGCAGCTTTCGACAGGGGGTGACTGAAGCTTTCTTT. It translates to CASSFRQGVTEAFF.

The CDR3 loop is CATSSLLGAWGAFF. In nucleotides, the CDR3 is TGTGCCACCAGCAGTCTTTTGGGGGCCTGGGGAGCTTTCTTT. This chain connects TRBV15 to TRBJ1-1; perhaps TRBD1 as D (6 bases). V lost 3 bases and J lost 10, with 18 bases in between. The CDR3 sequence is 14 residues long. Germline assignment: CDR1 LNHNV and CDR2 YYDKDF (reference sequence). Using reference TRBV15 and TRBJ1-1 for the parts outside the CDR3, the full variable domain is DAMVIQNPRYQVTQFGKPVTLSCSQTLNHNVMYWYQQKSSQAPKLLFHYYDKDFNNEADTPDNFQSRRPNTSFCFLDIRSPGLGDTAMYLCATSSLLGAWGAFFGQGTRLTVV.

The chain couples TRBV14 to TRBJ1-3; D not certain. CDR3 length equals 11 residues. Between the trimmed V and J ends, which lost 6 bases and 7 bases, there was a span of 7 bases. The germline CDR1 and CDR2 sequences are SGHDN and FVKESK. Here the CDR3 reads CASRQFNTIYF. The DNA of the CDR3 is TGTGCCAGCAGACAGTTTAACACCATATATTTT.

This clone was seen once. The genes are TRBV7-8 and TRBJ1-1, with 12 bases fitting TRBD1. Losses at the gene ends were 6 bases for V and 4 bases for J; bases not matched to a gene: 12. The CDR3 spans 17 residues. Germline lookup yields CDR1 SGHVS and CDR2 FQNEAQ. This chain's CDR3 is CASSPRDRGLTGTEAFF. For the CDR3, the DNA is TGTGCCAGCAGTCCCCGGGACAGGGGGCTAACAGGCACTGAAGCTTTCTTT.

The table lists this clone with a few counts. CDR3 DNA sequence: TGTGCCAGCAGTTTACAGGGAGGCAACTATGGCTACACCTTC. Encoded protein: CASSLQGGNYGYTF. The chain is built from TRBV28 and TRBJ1-2; TRBD1 is a possible D gene (5 bases). Germline V gives CDR1 MDHEN, CDR2 SYDVKM. Deletions cut 2 bases from V and 2 bases from J, with 9 bases between. CDR3 length: 14 amino acids.